The 22 T cell receptor beta chains listed next were all sequenced from one sample in a study of vaccination effects on CD4 cells after COVID-19. Only in-frame clones appear in the TCRdb table, and some are missing; sequencing was by immunoSEQ multiplex PCR. The table records under 70,000 clones, 60% to 80% of them present only once. Their antigen targets remain unknown. Antigen-specific CD4+ T cells were expanded with viral peptide pools in the ViraFEST assay before sequencing. The authors isolated CD4+ T cells after around 11 days of culture. Vaccinees lacked prior SARS-CoV-2 infection and tested negative for nucleocapsid antibodies. The source was CD4+ T cells from PBMCs cultured with HCoV-OC43 spike peptides, collected before COVID-19 vaccination. Described subset: HCoV-OC43 spike overlapping peptide pool stimulation. The receptors here all came from a human donor who received a COVID-19 vaccine.

CDR3 loop: CASSLWATDTQYF. The CDR3 DNA is TGTGCCAGCAGCTTGTGGGCCACAGATACGCAGTATTTT. The chain links TRBV5-4 to TRBJ2-3; D is undetermined. The germline V gene has CDR1 SGHNT and CDR2 YYREEE (reference sequence). This CDR3 is 13 amino acids long. Trimming took off 1 base at V and 2 bases at J, with 5 bases between the two ends.

This chain joins TRBV24-1 and TRBJ2-3; 10 bases agree with TRBD1. Germline values: CDR1 KGHDR, CDR2 SFDVKD. Germline trimming cut 1 base from V and 6 bases from J; bases unmatched to any gene: 6. This CDR3 spans 16 amino acids. CDR3 DNA: TGTGCCACCAGTGATTTAGGGACAGGGGAGGATGATACGCAGTATTTT. As protein: CATSDLGTGEDDTQYF.

The V gene is TRBV4-1, the J gene TRBJ1-5, with 9 positions matching TRBD1. The ends lost 0 bases at V and 6 bases at J; junction bases unmatched: 15. The germline V gene encodes CDR1 MGHRA and CDR2 YSYEKL. CDR3 length: 19 residues. CDR3 coding DNA: TGCGCCAGCAGCCAAGAACGGACAGGGGTAGGCATATTACTTCAGCCCCAGCATTTT. It codes for CASSQERTGVGILLQPQHF.

This CDR3 reads CASSFKGAGEKLFF. CDR3 nucleotide sequence: TGTGCCAGCAGCTTCAAGGGGGCTGGGGAAAAACTGTTTTTT. The chain employs TRBV5-6 and TRBJ1-4; TRBD1 matches at 7 bases. Germline V gives CDR1 SGHDT, CDR2 YYEEEE. The V segment lost 2 bases and the J segment 8 bases; nucleotides outside the gene matches: 6. The CDR3 totals 14 residues.

The chain couples TRBV29-1 to TRBJ1-4; the D is unclear. Germline V gene lookup returns CDR1 SQVTM and CDR2 ANQGSEA. The CDR3 sequence is 13 residues long. With 2 bases removed from V and 0 bases from J, the gap between germline ends came to 4 bases. The CDR3 coding sequence is TGCAGCGTTGAAAAGTCAACTAATGAAAAACTGTTTTTT. This codes for CSVEKSTNEKLFF.

The chain couples TRBV29-1 to TRBJ1-1; 8 bases map to TRBD1. V was pared by 8 bases and J by 10 bases, with 9 bases of the junction left unmatched. The germline CDR1 and CDR2 sequences are SQVTM and ANQGSEA. The CDR3 is made up of 11 amino acids. The CDR3 loop reads CSPYQGAGAFF. CDR3 nucleotide sequence: TGCAGCCCCTACCAGGGGGCGGGAGCTTTCTTT.

The genes are TRBV6-5 and TRBJ1-1; 9 bases line up with TRBD1. The V gene's germline CDR1 is MNHEY and CDR2 SVGAGI. The V segment lost 6 bases and the J segment 11 bases; nucleotides outside the gene matches: 13. The CDR3 has 14 amino acids. CDR3 region: CASRLEPGTGYAFF. CDR3 sequence (DNA): TGTGCCAGCAGACTCGAACCCGGGACAGGGTACGCTTTCTTT.

The chain uses TRBV27 and TRBJ1-3; no clear D gene. Trimming pared 2 bases from V and 2 bases from J, leaving 7 bases between. This CDR3 comprises 14 residues. CDR1 MNHEY and CDR2 SMNVEV come from the germline V gene (reference sequence). The CDR3 sequence: CASSLLGTGNTIYF. The CDR3 DNA sequence: TGTGCCAGCAGTTTACTGGGTACTGGAAACACCATATATTTT.

The V gene is TRBV5-6, the J gene TRBJ1-6; D might be TRBD1 (5 bases). CDR1 and CDR2 from the germline V gene are SGHDT and YYEEEE. This CDR3 has 16 residues. The V gene lost 4 bases and the J gene lost 7 bases, with 18 bases spanning the gap. CDR3 in DNA: TGTGCCAGCAGCCCCGAGAAGGGGCGGCGCAATTCACCCCTCCACTTT. This sequence encodes CASSPEKGRRNSPLHF.

The chain couples TRBV9 to TRBJ2-3; no clear D gene. Trimming stripped 0 bases from V and 1 base from J, with 9 bases between. Germline-derived CDR1 and CDR2 are SGDLS and YYNGEE. The CDR3 contains 15 residues. The CDR3 DNA reads as TGTGCCAGCAGCGTAGCATTAGTGGGCACAGATACGCAGTATTTT. Translated: CASSVALVGTDTQYF. The full variable domain, its missing parts supplied by reference TRBV9 and TRBJ2-3, is DSGVTQTPKHLITATGQRVTLRCSPRSGDLSVYWYQQSLDQGLQFLIQYYNGEERAKGNILERFSAQQFPDLHSELNLSSLELGDSALYFCASSVALVGTDTQYFGPGTRLTVL.

The chain joins TRBV5-6 to TRBJ1-4; D possibly corresponds to TRBD1 (5 bases). Trimming stripped 2 bases from V and 4 bases from J, with 18 bases between. CDR1 is SGHDT, CDR2 YYEEEE, per germline. The CDR3 is made up of 17 amino acids. The CDR3: CASSFVEGPQNNEKLFF. Written as DNA, the CDR3 is TGTGCCAGCAGCTTTGTGGAGGGGCCCCAGAATAATGAAAAACTGTTTTTT.

The chain has TRBV7-9 and TRBJ1-1; D unclear. Trimming cost V 3 bases and J 8 bases, with 7 bases left between them. Germline CDR1 SEHNR, CDR2 FQNEAQ (reference sequence). This CDR3 region has 11 residues. This CDR3 is CASSFGQEAFF. In DNA form, the CDR3 reads TGTGCCAGCAGCTTCGGCCAGGAAGCTTTCTTT.

This clone is a singleton in its sample. This sequence joins TRBV18 and TRBJ1-4, with TRBD1 matching 8 bases. Germline CDR1 reads KGHSH; CDR2 reads LQKENI. The CDR3 sequence is 14 residues long. Trimming at V came to 6 bases and at J to 0 bases, leaving 0 bases not matched to a gene. CDR3 nucleotides: TGTGCCAGCTCGGGACAGGCAACTAATGAAAAACTGTTTTTT. As protein: CASSGQATNEKLFF.

This clone has a single count. This rearrangement joins TRBV2 to TRBJ2-2; D uncertain. Trimming left V 1 base short and J 6 bases short, with 6 bases between. The CDR3 loop spans 13 amino acids. Germline CDR1 and CDR2: SNHLY and FYNNEI. The CDR3 coding sequence is TGTGCCAGCAGTGAAGGGGTGGCCGGGGAGCTGTTTTTT. It yields the protein CASSEGVAGELFF. The full variable domain, in which reference TRBV2 and TRBJ2-2 provide the parts outside the CDR3, is EPEVTQTPSHQVTQMGQEVILRCVPISNHLYFYWYRQILGQKVEFLVSFYNNEISEKSEIFDDQFSVERPDGSNFTLKIRSTKLEDSAMYFCASSEGVAGELFFGEGSRLTVL.

The V call is TRBV5-1, the J call TRBJ2-7, with 13 bases fitting TRBD2. The germline V gene has CDR1 SGHRS and CDR2 YFSETQ. The CDR3 sequence is 17 residues long. The V segment lost 0 bases and the J segment 3 bases; nucleotides outside the gene matches: 6. Written as DNA, the CDR3 is TGCGCCAGCAGCTTGGGACTAGCGGGGGGAACCGACTACGAGCAGTACGTC. As protein: CASSLGLAGGTDYEQYV.

This chain joins TRBV4-1 and TRBJ1-5, with 8 bases fitting TRBD1. The CDR3 totals 16 residues. The V segment lost 1 base and the J segment 6 bases; nucleotides outside the gene matches: 8. Germline V gene data show CDR1 as MGHRA and CDR2 as YSYEKL. The CDR3 is CASSQGFDRGFQPQHF. CDR3 DNA sequence: TGCGCCAGCAGCCAAGGTTTTGACAGGGGATTTCAGCCCCAGCATTTT.

In DNA, the CDR3 is TGTGCCAGTAGTATCAGGGGAGGCTATGGCTACACCTTC. This translates into CASSIRGGYGYTF. The chain joins TRBV19 to TRBJ1-2; a possible D gene is TRBD1 (6 bases). Germline loops: CDR1 LNHDA, CDR2 SQIVND (reference sequence). The CDR3 extends over 13 amino acids. Trimming left V 3 bases short and J 4 bases short, with 9 bases between. Full variable domain (remainder filled in from reference TRBV19 and TRBJ1-2): DGGITQSPKYLFRKEGQNVTLSCEQNLNHDAMYWYRQDPGQGLRLIYYSQIVNDFQKGDIAEGYSVSREKKESFPLTVTSAQKNPTAFYLCASSIRGGYGYTFGSGTRLTVV.

This clone has only a few counts. The CDR3 spells CASSLYPSHEQYV. In DNA form, the CDR3 reads TGTGCCAGCAGCTTATATCCCTCCCATGAGCAGTACGTC. This rearrangement joins TRBV11-2 to TRBJ2-7, with D hard to call. This CDR3 has 13 amino acids. CDR1 and CDR2 from the germline V gene are SGHAT and FQNNGV. The V and J ends lost 2 bases and 7 bases respectively, with 12 bases between them.

Only a few counts were recorded for this clone. The chain joins TRBV3-1 (or the pseudogene TRBV3-2) to TRBJ1-6; a weak D match, TRBD1 (6 bases). Germline CDR1 reads LGHDT; CDR2 reads YNNKEL (reference sequence). The CDR3 extends over 12 amino acids. The germline V and J ends were trimmed by 3 bases and 14 bases, with 11 bases remaining between them. The CDR3 is CASSQADRALHF. As DNA, the CDR3 is TGTGCCAGCAGCCAGGCGGACAGAGCCCTCCACTTT.

This clone has more than one count but fewer than ten. The chain combines TRBV6-5 with TRBJ2-7, with D perhaps given as TRBD1 or TRBD2 (6 bases each). CDR1 is MNHEY, CDR2 SVGAGI, per germline. The germline V and J ends were trimmed by 10 bases and 6 bases, with 19 bases remaining between them. CDR3 length equals 13 residues. CDR3 residues: CATSNDGGREQYV. The CDR3 DNA is TGTGCCACCTCAAACGATGGGGGGCGCGAGCAGTACGTC.

V and J are TRBV21-1 and TRBJ2-5; TRBD1 is the table's D call, not checked against the DNA. TRBV21-1 constitutes a pseudogene. There are 14 residues in the CDR3. The CDR3 sequence is CASSKGNREETQYF. CDR3 coding DNA: TGTGCCAGCAGCAAAGGTAACAGGGAGGAGACCCAGTACTTC.

A few counts support this clone. The rearrangement joins TRBV21-1 to TRBJ1-3. TRBV21-1 is a listed pseudogene. The length of the CDR3 is 17 residues. Here the CDR3 reads CASSKGSRSPPGNTIYF. In nucleotides, the CDR3 is TGTGCCAGCAGCAAGGGGTCTAGGTCACCACCTGGAAACACCATATATTTT.